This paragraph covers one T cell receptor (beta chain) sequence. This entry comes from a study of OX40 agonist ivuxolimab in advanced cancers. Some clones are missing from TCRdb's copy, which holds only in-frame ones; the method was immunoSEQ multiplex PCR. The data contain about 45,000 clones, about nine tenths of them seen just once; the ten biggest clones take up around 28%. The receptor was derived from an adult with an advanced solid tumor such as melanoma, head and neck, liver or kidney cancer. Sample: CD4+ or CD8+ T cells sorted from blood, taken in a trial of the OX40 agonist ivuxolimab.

CDR3 sequence (DNA): TGTGCCAGCAGCCCCATTCCGGGAGTAAAGGTCGAGCAGTACTTC. Translation gives CASSPIPGVKVEQYF. The chain has TRBV7-9 and TRBJ2-7; tentative D call: TRBD2 (6 bases). The CDR3 spans 15 residues. Germline V gene lookup returns CDR1 SEHNR and CDR2 FQNEAQ (reference sequence). Trimming stripped 5 bases from V and 6 bases from J, with 20 bases between.